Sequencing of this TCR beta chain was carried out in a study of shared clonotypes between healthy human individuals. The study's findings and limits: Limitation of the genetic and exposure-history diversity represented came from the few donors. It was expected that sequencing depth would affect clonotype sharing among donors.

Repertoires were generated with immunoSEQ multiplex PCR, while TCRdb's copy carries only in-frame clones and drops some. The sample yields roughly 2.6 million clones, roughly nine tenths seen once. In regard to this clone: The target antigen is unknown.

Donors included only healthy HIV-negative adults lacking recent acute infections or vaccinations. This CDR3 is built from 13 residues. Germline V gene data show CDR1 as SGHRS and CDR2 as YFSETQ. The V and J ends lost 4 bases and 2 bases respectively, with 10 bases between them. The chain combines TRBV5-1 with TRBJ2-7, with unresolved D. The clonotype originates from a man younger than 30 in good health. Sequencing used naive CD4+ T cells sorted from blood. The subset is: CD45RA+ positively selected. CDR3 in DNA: TGCGCCAGCAGCCTACCGGCGCCCTACGAGCAGTACTTC. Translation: CASSLPAPYEQYF.